The 32 T cell receptor beta chains listed next were all sequenced from one sample in a study of T cells in Graves' hyperthyroidism and ophthalmopathy. RNA transcripts provided the source from which TCR beta CDR3 regions were amplified. Primed by the HTBI set, a first-round RT-PCR was run on the TCR CDR3. TCRdb re-analysed the multiplex PCR reads in MiXCR, keeping a single row per CDR3 protein. The table records 34,000 or so distinct CDR3 sequences, 45% to 55% of them present only once. Material: blood. These receptors were taken from a woman aged 35 to 49 with Graves' ophthalmopathy.

Ten or more counts support this clonotype. The rearrangement uses TRBV12-3 or TRBV12-4 and TRBJ1-2; D uncertain. V was trimmed by 2 bases and J by 8 bases, leaving 12 bases between them. There are 13 residues in the CDR3. The CDR3 loop reads CASSLMGAEGYTF. CDR3 nucleotides: TGTGCCAGCAGTTTAATGGGAGCTGAGGGCTACACCTTC.

In this sample, this clonotype turned up many times. This chain connects TRBV19 to TRBJ1-1; D might be TRBD1 (5 bases). V lost 5 bases to trimming and J lost 0 bases, with 7 bases between them. CDR1 is LNHDA, CDR2 SQIVND, per germline (reference sequence). The CDR3 spans 13 residues. This CDR3 reads CASSDSLNTEAFF. The CDR3 bases are TGTGCCAGTAGTGACAGTTTGAACACTGAAGCTTTCTTT.

The V call is TRBV20-1, the J call TRBJ2-2, with 7 bases aligning to TRBD1. The germline CDR1 and CDR2 sequences are DFQATT and SNEGSKA (reference sequence). The CDR3 consists of 12 residues. V shed 5 bases and J 7 bases; nucleotides not matched to a gene: 4. Here the CDR3 DNA reads TGCAGTGCTCCACAGGGGAACGGGGAGCTGTTTTTT. This sequence encodes CSAPQGNGELFF.

Remarks on this clonotype: One base away lies a much larger clone, so this may be a sequencing read error. The chain carries TRBV6-5 and TRBJ2-7, with TRBD2 matching over 9 bases. This CDR3 region has 15 residues. The trim removed 8 bases at V and 3 bases at J, leaving 11 bases unmatched. Germline V gene data show CDR1 as MNHEY and CDR2 as SVGAGI. CDR3 amino acids: CASGSERGAVYEQYF. The CDR3 DNA follows: TGTGCCAGCGGTTCTGAGCGGGGGGCTGTCTACGAGCAGTACTTC.

In this sample, this clonotype turned up a few times. The chain combines TRBV2 with TRBJ1-4, with 8 bases fitting TRBD1. The germline gives CDR1 SNHLY, CDR2 FYNNEI. The junction had 1 base not matched to a gene; V was cut back by 6 bases and J by 7 bases. The CDR3 is 12 residues long. The CDR3 DNA is TGTGCCAGCAGCGGGACAGGTGAAAAACTGTTTTTT. Translating it yields CASSGTGEKLFF.

This clonotype was seen at least ten times. J is TRBJ1-3 and V is TRBV9; D gene uncertain. The CDR3 covers 15 residues. The germline V and J ends were trimmed by 4 bases and 0 bases, with 11 bases remaining between them. Germline V gene lookup returns CDR1 SGDLS and CDR2 YYNGEE. CDR3 in DNA: TGTGCCAGCAGCAAGGGCAGAAACTCTGGAAACACCATATATTTT. The encoded protein is CASSKGRNSGNTIYF.

The chain uses TRBV6-7 and TRBJ2-3; possibly TRBD1 for D (5 bases). TRBV6-7 is filed as an ORF, its function uncertain. The CDR3 spans 13 residues. V dropped 5 bases and J dropped 0 bases, with 6 bases sitting between them. This CDR3 is CASSGASTDTQYF. The CDR3 DNA reads as TGTGCCAGCAGTGGGGCTAGCACAGATACGCAGTATTTT.

The genes are TRBV6-2 or TRBV6-3 and TRBJ2-5; D is tentatively TRBD1 or TRBD2 (7 bases each). V lost 2 bases and J 5 bases, leaving 9 bases between the germline ends. CDR3 length equals 13 residues. Germline CDR1 MNHEY, CDR2 SVGEGT. The CDR3: CASSYQGGETQYF. CDR3 nucleotides: TGTGCCAGCAGTTACCAGGGGGGGGAGACCCAGTACTTC.

This clonotype has ten or more counts. V usage is TRBV12-3 or TRBV12-4 and J usage is TRBJ1-6; D is perhaps TRBD1 (6 bases). Trimming shortened V by 6 bases and J by 9 bases, and 15 bases separated the two germline ends. CDR3 size: 14 residues. CDR3 protein: CASRHGGARSPLHF. The CDR3, as DNA: TGTGCCAGCAGGCATGGGGGGGCACGTTCACCCCTCCACTTT.

The chain has TRBV7-6 and TRBJ2-2; D gene ambiguous. Germline V CDR1 and CDR2: SGHVS, FNYEAQ. V lost 3 bases and J 0 bases, leaving 11 bases between the germline ends. This CDR3 is built from 16 residues. CDR3 protein: CASSLLPETNTGELFF. CDR3 nucleotides: TGTGCCAGCAGCTTGCTTCCAGAGACGAACACCGGGGAGCTGTTTTTT.

This clonotype came up many times. It may be a read error: a sequence one base away is much more abundant. CDR3 nucleotide sequence: TGTGCCATCAGTGTATCGACTGGGGGTGCCTACGAGCAGTACTTC. Translated: CAISVSTGGAYEQYF. This rearrangement joins TRBV10-3 to TRBJ2-7; perhaps D is TRBD1 or TRBD2 (5 bases each). The germline V and J ends were trimmed by 4 bases and 2 bases, with 15 bases remaining between them. The germline CDR1 and CDR2 sequences are ENHRY and SYGVKD. The CDR3 has 15 residues.

The chain joins TRBV6-5 to TRBJ1-1; no definite D call. This CDR3 region has 12 residues. Germline assignment: CDR1 MNHEY and CDR2 SVGAGI. V was clipped by 5 bases and J by 5 bases, with 9 bases between them. The CDR3 reads CASSRVGTEAFF. The CDR3 DNA sequence: TGTGCCAGCAGTCGAGTCGGGACTGAAGCTTTCTTT.

The chain carries TRBV24-1 and TRBJ2-7, with 7 bases matching TRBD1. CDR1 and CDR2 from the germline V gene are KGHDR and SFDVKD. The J segment lost 1 base and the V segment lost 9 bases, leaving 2 bases of the junction unmatched. This CDR3 is built from 12 residues. The CDR3 region is CATGTESYEQYF. Written as DNA, the CDR3 is TGTGCCACCGGGACAGAATCCTACGAGCAGTACTTC.

To note about this clonotype: Since the CDR3 does not end with the conserved phenylalanine or tryptophan, this likely comes from a read error. Because the CDR3's place on the DNA is in doubt, the DNA is left out and the CDR3 is given as listed by TCRdb. V and J are TRBV5-5 and TRBJ2-5. CDR1 is SGHKS and CDR2 is YYEKEE in the germline V gene (reference sequence). Termini included, the CDR3 measures 15 amino acids. CDR3 region: CASSLDRSYGYTFGS.

This clonotype ranks as medium-sized. The genes are TRBV29-1 and TRBJ2-7; D remains unclear. Between the trimmed V and J ends, which lost 4 bases and 4 bases, there was a span of 11 bases. Germline CDR1 is SQVTM and CDR2 is ANQGSEA. The CDR3 is 12 residues long. CDR3 nucleotide sequence: TGCAGCGTTGTTCTGGGCCCTTACGAGCAGTACTTC. Translated, it gives CSVVLGPYEQYF.

The V gene is TRBV20-1, the J gene TRBJ2-5; the match to TRBD1 covers 9 bases. CDR1 DFQATT and CDR2 SNEGSKA come from the germline V gene (reference sequence). This CDR3 comprises 15 residues. The V segment lost 0 bases and the J segment 2 bases; nucleotides outside the gene matches: 4. CDR3 in DNA: TGCAGTGCTAGAGATGGAGACAGGGGGCAAGAGACCCAGTACTTC. It translates to CSARDGDRGQETQYF.

The chain has TRBV20-1 and TRBJ1-2; the D is unclear. Trimming cost V 7 bases and J 1 base, with 10 bases left between them. Germline CDR1 DFQATT, CDR2 SNEGSKA (reference sequence). This CDR3 spans 12 amino acids. For the CDR3, the DNA is TGCAGTGTTACGACTAGTAACTATGGCTACACCTTC. Its translation: CSVTTSNYGYTF.

In this sample, this clonotype is medium-sized (0.01 to 0.1%). This rearrangement joins TRBV11-1 to TRBJ2-7, with 7 positions matching TRBD1. V lost 7 bases, J lost 2 bases, and 5 bases stayed unmatched. Germline values: CDR1 SGHAT, CDR2 FQDESV (reference sequence). The CDR3 runs to 13 residues. CDR3 in amino acids: CASTHTGAYEQYF. CDR3 bases: TGTGCCAGCACCCACACAGGGGCCTACGAGCAGTACTTC.

The rearrangement links TRBV5-6 to TRBJ2-3; a weak D match, TRBD1 (8 bases). The germline V and J ends were trimmed by 3 bases and 4 bases, with 24 bases remaining between them. Germline lookup yields CDR1 SGHDT and CDR2 YYEEEE. This CDR3 contains 18 residues. The CDR3 region has the DNA TGTGCCAGCAGCTGGAGGGGTGCAGGGGGCGCGGGGGCAGATACGCAGTATTTT. It yields the protein CASSWRGAGGAGADTQYF.

With regard to this clonotype: An end of the junction differs from the germline gene, which may be a read error. The chain uses TRBV5-1 and TRBJ1-4; 7 bases are a match to TRBD1. Germline V gene sequence: CDR1 SGHRS, CDR2 YFSETQ. The CDR3 has 16 residues. The CDR3 sequence is CAGSLGQTTTNEKLFF. CDR3 nucleotide sequence: TGCGCCGGCAGCTTGGGACAGACTACAACTAATGAAAAACTGTTCTTT.

Concerning this clonotype itself: Its ends do not fully match the called genes, so a read error is possible. The V call is TRBV20-1, the J call TRBJ2-7; 8 bases fit TRBD2. This CDR3 has 16 residues. The germline CDR1 and CDR2 sequences are DFQATT and SNEGSKA (reference sequence). The CDR3 loop is CSARGPRAGRAYEQYF. The DNA of the CDR3 is TGCAGTGCTAGAGGCCCCCGGGCCGGGAGGGCCTATGAGCAGTACTTC.

This clonotype was counted at least ten times. The chain recombines TRBV5-5 with TRBJ2-2; D is ambiguous. The germline V gene encodes CDR1 SGHKS and CDR2 YYEKEE (reference sequence). V shed 2 bases and J shed 4 bases, with 9 bases lying between them. This CDR3 spans 14 amino acids. The CDR3 sequence is CASSLGPGTGELFF. The CDR3 region has the DNA TGTGCCAGCAGCTTAGGGCCTGGCACCGGGGAGCTGTTTTTT.

V and J are TRBV7-7 and TRBJ2-5; D ambiguous. V was clipped by 1 base and J by 11 bases, with 8 bases between them. CDR3 length: 11 amino acids. Germline loops: CDR1 SSHAT, CDR2 FNYEAQ (reference sequence). The CDR3 protein is CASSLGVDQYF. Written as DNA, the CDR3 is TGTGCCAGCAGCTTAGGGGTGGATCAGTACTTC.

On this clonotype: A junction boundary mismatches the germline segment, possibly from a read error. This chain uses TRBV6-4 with TRBJ2-1; 10 nucleotides align to TRBD2. This CDR3 spans 15 amino acids. From germline, CDR1 is MRHNA and CDR2 SNTAGT. This CDR3 reads CAGSHTSGEGNEQFF. As DNA, the CDR3 is TGTGCCGGCAGCCACACTAGCGGGGAGGGGAACGAGCAGTTCTTC.

This clonotype has ten or more counts. This chain links TRBV7-2 with TRBJ2-4; D may correspond to TRBD1 or TRBD2 (5 bases each). The CDR3 totals 13 residues. Trimming cost V 5 bases and J 1 base, with 6 bases left between them. Germline V CDR1 and CDR2: SGHTA, FQGNSA. The CDR3 here is CASSGGAKNIQYF. CDR3 nucleotide sequence: TGTGCCAGCAGCGGGGGTGCCAAAAACATTCAGTACTTC.

This clonotype was observed at least ten times. V gene TRBV6-1 combines with J gene TRBJ1-1; 7 nucleotides match TRBD1. J gave up 1 base and V 2 bases, and 10 bases lay outside the gene matches. Per the germline V gene, CDR1 is MNHNS and CDR2 is SASEGT. The CDR3 sequence is 17 residues long. CDR3 amino acids: CASSESHRTGGNTEAFF. CDR3 coding DNA: TGTGCCAGCAGTGAATCCCATCGGACAGGCGGGAACACTGAAGCTTTCTTT.

V and J are TRBV13 and TRBJ2-3; D call uncertain. Germline CDR1 reads PRHDT; CDR2 reads FYEKMQ (reference sequence). There are 14 residues in the CDR3. Trimming removed 0 bases at V and 10 bases at J, with 14 bases between. The CDR3 DNA reads TGTGCCAGCAGCTTAGGCCTGACCCGAGGTGCGCAGTATTTT. Translation gives CASSLGLTRGAQYF. The full variable domain, its missing parts supplied by reference TRBV13 and TRBJ2-3, is AAGVIQSPRHLIKEKRETATLKCYPIPRHDTVYWYQQGPGQDPQFLISFYEKMQSDKGSIPDRFSAQQFSDYHSELNMSSLELGDSALYFCASSLGLTRGAQYFGPGTRLTVL.

This clonotype was observed at least ten times. The chain employs TRBV5-1 and TRBJ2-7, with TRBD1 matching over 8 bases. The CDR3 covers 15 residues. Germline V gene sequence: CDR1 SGHRS, CDR2 YFSETQ. The J segment lost 2 bases and the V segment lost 2 bases, leaving 6 bases of the junction unmatched. CDR3 nucleotides: TGCGCCAGCAGCTTTACATCGACAGGGGCCTACGAGCAGTACTTC. Its translation is CASSFTSTGAYEQYF.

Concerning this clonotype itself: A read error may account for a junction end that differs from germline. The V call is TRBV11-3, the J call TRBJ2-3; 10 positions agree with TRBD2. CDR1 SGHNT and CDR2 YENEEA come from the germline V gene. This CDR3 contains 15 residues. The CDR3 protein is CAISDRTSGRATQYF. The CDR3 coding sequence is TGTGCCATCAGCGACAGGACCAGCGGGAGGGCTACGCAGTATTTT.

This clonotype has a count of ten or more. The chain employs TRBV20-1 and TRBJ1-5; possible D gene TRBD1, 6 bases. V was trimmed by 5 bases and J by 4 bases, leaving 18 bases between them. The CDR3 consists of 15 residues. Germline loops: CDR1 DFQATT, CDR2 SNEGSKA (reference sequence). The CDR3 bases are TGCAGTGCTTCGTCATACAGGGAAAAAAATCAGCCCCAGCATTTT. Encoded protein: CSASSYREKNQPQHF.

The V call is TRBV7-3, the J call TRBJ2-5; no reliable D call. The CDR3 extends over 13 amino acids. CDR1 and CDR2 from the germline V gene are SGHTA and FQGTGA. Deletions cut 3 bases from V and 9 bases from J, with 14 bases between. CDR3 nucleotides: TGTGCCAGCAGCTTCGATTTATATCAGCCCCAGTACTTC. It yields the protein CASSFDLYQPQYF.

The CDR3 region is CSARQGCNQPQHF. The CDR3 DNA reads as TGCAGTGCTCGACAGGGTTGTAATCAGCCCCAGCATTTT. V is TRBV20-1 and J is TRBJ1-5, with 7 bases lining up with TRBD1. Per germline, CDR1 DFQATT and CDR2 SNEGSKA (reference sequence). The CDR3 runs to 13 residues. After removal of 5 bases from V and 4 bases from J, the junction contained 5 bases not matched to a gene.